The 20 T cell receptor beta chains listed next were all sequenced from one sample in a study of T cells in Graves' hyperthyroidism and ophthalmopathy. Amplified TCR beta CDR3 regions derived from RNA transcripts. In the first-round RT-PCR of the TCR CDR3, the HTBI primer set was used. TCRdb used MiXCR to reprocess the multiplex PCR reads, holding one entry per CDR3 protein. The repertoire holds roughly 99,000 distinct CDR3 sequences, with 15% to 20% as singletons. Sequenced material: blood. These receptor sequences come from a woman aged 45-60 years with Graves' hyperthyroidism.

The chain is built from TRBV20-1 and TRBJ2-3; 9 positions match TRBD2. Germline V lookup: CDR1 DFQATT, CDR2 SNEGSKA (reference sequence). This CDR3 contains 14 residues. Trimming removed 3 bases from V and 4 bases from J; junction bases left unmatched: 5. In DNA, the CDR3 is TGCAGTGCTAGTAGGCGGGAGGGGGCAGATACGCAGTATTTT. Translated, it gives CSASRREGADTQYF.

This clonotype was observed at least ten times. The chain recombines TRBV19 with TRBJ1-2; the match to TRBD1 covers 8 bases. With 3 bases clipped from V and 7 bases from J, the junction kept 4 bases outside the gene matches. Looked up from germline, CDR1 is LNHDA and CDR2 is SQIVND (reference sequence). This CDR3 has 13 residues. This chain's CDR3 is CASSMDRVAGYTF. As DNA, the CDR3 is TGTGCCAGTAGTATGGACAGGGTGGCTGGCTACACCTTC.

The table lists this clonotype with many counts. The chain employs TRBV30 and TRBJ2-7; 7 bases map to TRBD1. The germline V gene has CDR1 GTSNPN and CDR2 SVGIG (reference sequence). The CDR3 is made up of 14 amino acids. The V gene end was trimmed by 7 bases and the J gene end by 0 bases; junction bases not matched to a gene: 9. The CDR3 loop is CASDSGGYSYEQYF. For the CDR3, the DNA is TGTGCCTCCGATTCAGGGGGTTACTCCTACGAGCAGTACTTC.

This clonotype was picked up many times. V gene TRBV6-2 or TRBV6-3 combines with J gene TRBJ2-1; no clear D. From germline, CDR1 is MNHEY and CDR2 SVGEGT. V was shortened by 4 bases and J by 9 bases, with 13 bases between the two germline ends. This CDR3 has 13 residues. The CDR3 region is CASSSLLWGEQFF. CDR3 in DNA: TGTGCCAGCAGTTCCCTTCTTTGGGGTGAGCAGTTCTTC.

This clonotype appeared a few times. The chain carries TRBV20-1 and TRBJ2-4; D is unclear. Germline V gene sequence: CDR1 DFQATT, CDR2 SNEGSKA (reference sequence). The CDR3 length is 14 residues. Trimming removed 7 bases from V and 5 bases from J, with 18 bases in between. CDR3 amino acids: CSGPRSETQNIQYF. CDR3 DNA: TGCAGTGGGCCGCGTTCGGAGACTCAAAACATTCAGTACTTC.

The chain links TRBV3-1 to TRBJ2-3; weak D call: TRBD1 (6 bases). The CDR3 has 14 amino acids. V lost 5 bases, J lost 2 bases, and 11 bases lay in between. Germline lookup yields CDR1 LGHDT and CDR2 YNNKEL (reference sequence). The CDR3 here is CASSGGQFTDTQYF. Here the CDR3 DNA reads TGTGCCAGCAGCGGTGGACAGTTCACAGATACGCAGTATTTT.

This clonotype was observed many times. The chain carries TRBV11-2 and TRBJ2-3, with 8 bases lining up with TRBD2. This CDR3 region has 15 residues. Per germline, CDR1 SGHAT and CDR2 FQNNGV. After removal of 0 bases from V and 2 bases from J, the junction contained 1 base not matched to a gene. CDR3 coding DNA: TGTGCCAGCAGCTTAGAACTAGCGGTCACAGATACGCAGTATTTT. Its translation: CASSLELAVTDTQYF.

This clonotype has ten or more counts. The chain carries TRBV6-5 and TRBJ1-5; D gene uncertain. Trimming removed 0 bases at V and 5 bases at J, with 8 bases between. CDR3 length equals 14 residues. Germline V gene sequence: CDR1 MNHEY, CDR2 SVGAGI. CDR3 coding DNA: TGTGCCAGCAGTTACTCTTACGGGGATCAGCCCCAGCATTTT. This codes for CASSYSYGDQPQHF.

This clonotype appeared many times. The CDR3 reads CASSQGGRNEQFF. CDR3 DNA sequence: TGCGCCAGCAGCCAAGGAGGCCGGAATGAGCAGTTCTTC. V usage is TRBV4-1 and J usage is TRBJ2-1; D ambiguous. Germline V CDR1 and CDR2: MGHRA, YSYEKL. The V end was cut by 1 base, the J end by 7 bases, with 8 bases between. The CDR3 contains 13 residues.

This sequence joins TRBV20-1 and TRBJ1-1; D perhaps matches TRBD1 (5 bases). Germline V CDR1 and CDR2: DFQATT, SNEGSKA (reference sequence). The CDR3 spans 19 residues. Between the trimmed V and J ends, which lost 3 bases and 4 bases, there was a span of 30 bases. As DNA, the CDR3 is TGCAGTGCTAGGACGGGGGGGGGGGGGGGGGGGGGGGGTGGCACTGAAGCTTTCTTT. This codes for CSARTGGGGGGGGGTEAFF.

As concerns this clonotype: A much larger clonotype is one base distant, so this may be a read error. This sequence joins TRBV28 and TRBJ2-2; no firm D call. V lost 3 bases and J lost 4, with 6 bases in between. The CDR3 consists of 13 residues. Germline V gene data show CDR1 as MDHEN and CDR2 as SYDVKM. In nucleotides, the CDR3 is TGTGCCAGCAGTTTCCGACTCACCGGGGAGCTGTTTTTT. It translates to CASSFRLTGELFF.

This clonotype was counted at least ten times. The chain combines TRBV5-1 with TRBJ2-5; 10 bases fit TRBD2. V dropped 1 base and J dropped 3; count of bases not matched to a gene: 6. Germline loops: CDR1 SGHRS, CDR2 YFSETQ. The CDR3 contains 16 residues. CDR3 sequence reads: CASSLYQREGEETQYF. The CDR3 region has the DNA TGCGCCAGCAGCTTGTACCAGCGGGAGGGGGAAGAGACCCAGTACTTC.

At least ten counts were recorded for this clonotype. The chain uses TRBV6-1 and TRBJ1-1; D unclear. In germline, CDR1 is MNHNS, CDR2 SASEGT. Trimming took off 3 bases at V and 11 bases at J, with 10 bases between the two ends. The CDR3 length is 11 residues. The DNA of the CDR3 is TGTGCCAGCAGTGACTCGGGTGGGGCTTTCTTT. This sequence encodes CASSDSGGAFF.

The genes are TRBV29-1 and TRBJ2-3, with 9 bases identical to TRBD1. CDR3 length: 14 residues. The germline V gene has CDR1 SQVTM and CDR2 ANQGSEA. With 6 bases clipped from V and 3 bases from J, the junction kept 7 bases outside the gene matches. The CDR3 region has the DNA TGCAGCGTGGGCTACAGGGGGCGAACAGATACGCAGTATTTT. The encoded protein is CSVGYRGRTDTQYF.

The chain links TRBV5-1 to TRBJ2-5; D possibly corresponds to TRBD2 (5 bases). V lost 0 bases to trimming and J lost 5 bases, with 14 bases between them. Looked up from germline, CDR1 is SGHRS and CDR2 is YFSETQ. The CDR3 length is 15 residues. DNA for the CDR3: TGCGCCAGCAGCTTGGCGGCGGGCCAGCGGGAGACCCAGTACTTC. Amino acid sequence: CASSLAAGQRETQYF. Supplemented by reference TRBV5-1 and TRBJ2-5, the full variable domain reads KAGVTQTPRYLIKTRGQQVTLSCSPISGHRSVSWYQQTPGQGLQFLFEYFSETQRNKGNFPGRFSGRQFSNSRSEMNVSTLELGDSALYLCASSLAAGQRETQYFGPGTRLLVL.

This clonotype appeared many times. The V call is TRBV20-1, the J call TRBJ2-1; a weak D match, TRBD2 (6 bases). This CDR3 region has 12 residues. Trimming cost V 4 bases and J 7 bases, with 11 bases left between them. The germline V gene has CDR1 DFQATT and CDR2 SNEGSKA (reference sequence). CDR3 sequence (DNA): TGCAGTGCTACGAGGGCGGGAAATGAGCAGTTCTTC. It codes for CSATRAGNEQFF.

This clonotype occurred many times. The chain uses TRBV7-6 and TRBJ1-1; 9 bases are shared with TRBD1. This CDR3 has 15 amino acids. Germline V gene lookup returns CDR1 SGHVS and CDR2 FNYEAQ. The ends lost 5 bases at V and 7 bases at J; junction bases unmatched: 11. CDR3 in amino acids: CASSATPGQGNEAFF. DNA of the CDR3: TGTGCCAGCAGCGCGACCCCGGGACAGGGAAATGAAGCTTTCTTT.

The rearrangement uses TRBV5-1 and TRBJ2-7, with D possibly being TRBD2 (5 bases). V was cut by 3 bases and J by 3 bases, with 10 bases left in between. Per germline, CDR1 SGHRS and CDR2 YFSETQ. The CDR3 consists of 13 residues. The CDR3 spells CASSSGILYEQYF. The CDR3 region has the DNA TGCGCCAGCAGCTCCGGGATTCTCTACGAGCAGTACTTC.

This clonotype was recorded many times. The chain has TRBV30 and TRBJ2-7; 7 nucleotides align to TRBD2. This CDR3 is built from 11 residues. Germline V CDR1 and CDR2: GTSNPN, SVGIG (reference sequence). The trim removed 8 bases at V and 3 bases at J, leaving 4 bases unmatched. The CDR3 here is CAGGDDYEQYF. The CDR3 nucleotides read TGTGCCGGGGGGGACGACTACGAGCAGTACTTC.

Remarks on this clonotype: No DNA is shown, since the ends of the CDR3 on it are uncertain; the CDR3 is the one TCRdb lists. This chain links TRBV28 with TRBJ2-2; whether TRBD1, the table's D call, matches the DNA was not checked. The germline CDR1 and CDR2 sequences are MDHEN and SYDVKM. The CDR3 has 15 residues if both end residues are counted. CDR3 protein: CASSRGGGIPGSCFF.